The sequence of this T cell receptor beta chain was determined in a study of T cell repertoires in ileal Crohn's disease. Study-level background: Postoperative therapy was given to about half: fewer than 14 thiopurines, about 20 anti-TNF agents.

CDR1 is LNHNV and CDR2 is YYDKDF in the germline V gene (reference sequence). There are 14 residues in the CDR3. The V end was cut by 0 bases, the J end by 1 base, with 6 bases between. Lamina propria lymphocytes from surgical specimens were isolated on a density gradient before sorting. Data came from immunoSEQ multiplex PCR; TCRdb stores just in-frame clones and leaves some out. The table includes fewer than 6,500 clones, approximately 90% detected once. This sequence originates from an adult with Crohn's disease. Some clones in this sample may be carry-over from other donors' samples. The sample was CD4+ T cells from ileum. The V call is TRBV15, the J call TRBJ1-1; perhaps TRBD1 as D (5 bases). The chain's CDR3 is CATSRDQGNTEAFF. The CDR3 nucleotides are TGTGCCACCAGCAGAGATCAGGGGAACACTGAAGCTTTCTTT. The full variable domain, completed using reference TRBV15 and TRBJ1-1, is DAMVIQNPRYQVTQFGKPVTLSCSQTLNHNVMYWYQQKSSQAPKLLFHYYDKDFNNEADTPDNFQSRRPNTSFCFLDIRSPGLGDTAMYLCATSRDQGNTEAFFGQGTRLTVV.